This T cell receptor (beta chain) was sequenced during a study of blood T cell repertoires in COVID-19. Study in general: Acute-phase and convalescent COVID-19 samples originated in the United States, Italy and Spain. T cells, B-cell-depleted T cells, or PBMCs supplied cDNA or gDNA.

Recruited during active infection, patients (from Seattle) were subsequently followed longitudinally. V shed 5 bases and J 7 bases; nucleotides not matched to a gene: 10. This CDR3 is 14 amino acids long. Germline CDR1 is GTSNPN and CDR2 is SVGIG (reference sequence). How the authors handled the data: Reference gene primer amplification in the assay estimated nucleated cell counts. The protocol was immunoSEQ multiplex PCR, while the TCRdb copy is restricted to in-frame clones and leaves out a portion. V, J and clone size derive from that table, while D and trimming were established from the DNA sequence. This table holds some 65,000 clones, more than 75% found once.

Sequencing was performed on peripheral blood. This rearrangement joins TRBV30 to TRBJ1-2; 10 nucleotides match TRBD1. The receptor comes from a man aged 35 to 55 with COVID-19, enrolled during active disease. This CDR3 reads CAWEGQGILGGYTF. The DNA of the CDR3 is TGTGCCTGGGAGGGACAGGGGATCCTGGGTGGCTACACCTTC.